This TCR beta chain was obtained from a study of blood T cell repertoires in COVID-19. Study-level information: Acute and convalescent COVID-19 specimens originated in the United States, Italy and Spain. Sources were T cells, B-cell-depleted T cells, or PBMCs; the material itself was cDNA or gDNA.

Authors' analysis steps: For nucleated cells, counts were estimated from reference gene primer amplification. Method: immunoSEQ multiplex PCR; TCRdb's copy keeps in-frame clones and lacks some. That table is the source of V, J and clone size, and D and trimming were worked out from the DNA. The sample lists over 90,000 clones, more than 75% seen once, with 5% to 8% in the top ten. The CDR3 is 18 amino acids. Looked up from germline, CDR1 is SGHTA and CDR2 is FQGTGA. Trimming left V 2 bases short and J 10 bases short, with 24 bases between. The clonotype was recovered from a human donor in a cohort sampled during active COVID-19. V gene TRBV7-3 combines with J gene TRBJ1-6; weak D call: TRBD1 (5 bases). Source material: peripheral blood. CDR3 in DNA: TGTGCCAGCAGCTTATTCCCCTTTTCGGAGGGGAGTAGCTCACCCCTCCACTTT. Its protein is CASSLFPFSEGSSSPLHF.